A single sample gave rise to the 9 T cell receptor beta chains below, sequenced in a study of shared clonotypes between healthy human individuals. Using immunoSEQ multiplex PCR, the repertoire was profiled, and TCRdb retains in-frame clones only, with some absent. The sample records about 2 million clones, approximately 94% being singletons. As defined, naive CD8 cells were CD45RO-negative and positively selected for CCR7, with terminally differentiated effector memory CD45RA+ cells excluded. Sequencing was carried out using naive CD8+ T cells sorted from blood. These receptor sequences come from a man younger than 35 in good health.

V is TRBV4-1 and J is TRBJ1-1; the match to TRBD1 covers 9 bases. CDR1 MGHRA and CDR2 YSYEKL come from the germline V gene. CDR3 length: 14 residues. V was clipped by 5 bases and J by 9 bases; unmatched bases: 10. The CDR3 here is CASSIRQGDDKAFF. The CDR3 DNA reads as TGCGCCAGCAGCATTCGACAGGGGGACGACAAAGCTTTCTTT.

The chain is built from TRBV4-1 and TRBJ2-3; D is ambiguous. This CDR3 is 15 amino acids long. Trimming took 1 base from V and 0 from J, leaving 8 bases between them. Germline CDR1 is MGHRA and CDR2 is YSYEKL. The CDR3 protein is CASSQAIQSTDTQYF. Written as DNA, the CDR3 is TGCGCCAGCAGCCAAGCTATCCAGAGCACAGATACGCAGTATTTT.

CDR3 loop: CASSDSGASYEQYF. The CDR3 coding sequence is TGTGCCAGCAGCGATAGCGGGGCTTCCTACGAGCAGTACTTC. The V gene is TRBV7-2, the J gene TRBJ2-7; 8 bases fit TRBD2. J was trimmed by 1 base and V by 5 bases; bases with no gene match: 4. This CDR3 has 14 residues. From germline, CDR1 is SGHTA and CDR2 FQGNSA.

The CDR3 DNA is TGTGCCAGCAGGTTTGACAGGGGAATTTCCTACGAGCAGTACTTC. Translating it yields CASRFDRGISYEQYF. The chain couples TRBV2 to TRBJ2-7; 8 bases agree with TRBD1. This CDR3 contains 15 residues. Germline V gives CDR1 SNHLY, CDR2 FYNNEI. With 6 bases clipped from V and 1 base from J, the junction kept 8 bases outside the gene matches.

This CDR3 is CAISASGAGGPFEQYF. The CDR3 nucleotides are TGTGCCATCAGTGCCAGTGGAGCGGGGGGGCCTTTCGAGCAGTACTTC. The J gene is TRBJ2-7, the V gene TRBV10-3, with TRBD2 identical over 10 bases. J lost 6 bases, V lost 4 bases, and 12 bases had no gene match. The V gene's germline CDR1 is ENHRY and CDR2 SYGVKD. This CDR3 contains 16 residues.

The J gene is TRBJ2-7, the V gene TRBV10-2; a possible D gene is TRBD2 (5 bases). The V gene lost 7 bases and the J gene lost 2 bases, with 18 bases spanning the gap. The CDR3 spans 15 residues. CDR1 is WSHSY and CDR2 is SAAADI in the germline V gene. The DNA for the CDR3 is TGCGCCAGCAAGGATCCCGCGGGTCGAGCCTACGAGCAGTACTTC. This codes for CASKDPAGRAYEQYF.

The chain combines TRBV27 with TRBJ1-5; weak D call: TRBD1 (6 bases). V lost 0 bases to trimming and J lost 6 bases, with 9 bases between them. Per germline, CDR1 MNHEY and CDR2 SMNVEV (reference sequence). The CDR3 sequence is 14 residues long. The CDR3 DNA reads TGTGCCAGCAGTTTATCAGTGGGGGCTCAGCCCCAGCATTTT. Its protein product is CASSLSVGAQPQHF.

A remark on this clone: Other DNA variants within this sample encode the same CDR3. This sequence joins TRBV27 and TRBJ1-2, with no clear D. The germline gives CDR1 MNHEY, CDR2 SMNVEV (reference sequence). V was trimmed by 6 bases and J by 2 bases, leaving 13 bases between them. The length of the CDR3 is 14 residues. The CDR3 protein is CASSPGGSNYGYTF. The CDR3, as DNA: TGTGCCAGCAGCCCGGGAGGGTCAAACTATGGCTACACCTTC.

The gene calls are TRBV28 and TRBJ2-7; TRBD1 agrees at 7 bases. The CDR3 loop spans 20 amino acids. Per the germline V gene, CDR1 is MDHEN and CDR2 is SYDVKM. After removal of 2 bases from V and 0 bases from J, the junction contained 19 bases not matched to a gene. DNA for the CDR3: TGTGCCAGCAGTTTACCTGGGACAGATCCAGGCCTAAGGAGCTCCTACGAGCAGTACTTC. Its translation is CASSLPGTDPGLRSSYEQYF.